This T cell receptor (beta chain) emerged from a study of blood T cell repertoires in COVID-19. Turning to the study itself: PBMCs, B-cell-depleted T cells, or T cells provided the cDNA or gDNA that made up the material.

Study processing details: How many nucleated cells were present was estimated from reference gene primer amplification. The method was immunoSEQ multiplex PCR; TCRdb's version includes in-frame clones alone and lacks a portion of them. The DNA was the basis for D and trimming; V, J and clone size are from that table. The table has roughly 240,000 clones, about 91% seen once. Germline V gene sequence: CDR1 SGHNT, CDR2 YENEEA. V shed 1 base and J 1 base; nucleotides not matched to a gene: 0. The CDR3 has 15 residues. Each participant's cohort was designated according to participant-reported clinical history.

This clonotype originated in a woman aged 25 to 39 with acute COVID-19. The sample consisted of PBMCs or T cells enriched from blood (not recorded which). This chain links TRBV11-3 with TRBJ2-3; 9 positions agree with TRBD2. The CDR3 DNA reads TGTGCCAGCAGCTTAGTAGCGGGGGGCACAGATACGCAGTATTTT. Translation: CASSLVAGGTDTQYF.